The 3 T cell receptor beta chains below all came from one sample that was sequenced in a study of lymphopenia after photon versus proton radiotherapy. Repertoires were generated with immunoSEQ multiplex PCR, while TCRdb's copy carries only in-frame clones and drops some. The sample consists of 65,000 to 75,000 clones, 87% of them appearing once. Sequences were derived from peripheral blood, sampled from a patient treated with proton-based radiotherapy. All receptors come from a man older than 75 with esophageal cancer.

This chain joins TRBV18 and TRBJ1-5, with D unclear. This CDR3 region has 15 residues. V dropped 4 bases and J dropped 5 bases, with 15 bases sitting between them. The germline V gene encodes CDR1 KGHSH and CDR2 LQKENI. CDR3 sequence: CASSHLGPPDQPQHF. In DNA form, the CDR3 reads TGTGCCAGCTCACATCTTGGACCCCCCGATCAGCCCCAGCATTTT.

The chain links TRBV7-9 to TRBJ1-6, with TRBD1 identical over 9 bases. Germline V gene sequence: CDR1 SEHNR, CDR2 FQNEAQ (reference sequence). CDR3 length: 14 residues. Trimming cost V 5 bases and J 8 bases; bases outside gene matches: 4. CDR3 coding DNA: TGTGCCAGCAGCCAACGGACAGGGGATTCACCCCTCCACTTT. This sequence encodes CASSQRTGDSPLHF.

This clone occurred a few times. CDR3 protein: CAWSGRANSPLHF. Here the CDR3 DNA reads TGTGCCTGGAGTGGCAGGGCCAATTCACCCCTCCACTTT. The chain links TRBV30 to TRBJ1-6; TRBD1 might be the D (5 bases). Trimming stripped 1 base from V and 7 bases from J, with 8 bases between. The germline V gene encodes CDR1 GTSNPN and CDR2 SVGIG (reference sequence). This CDR3 contains 13 residues.